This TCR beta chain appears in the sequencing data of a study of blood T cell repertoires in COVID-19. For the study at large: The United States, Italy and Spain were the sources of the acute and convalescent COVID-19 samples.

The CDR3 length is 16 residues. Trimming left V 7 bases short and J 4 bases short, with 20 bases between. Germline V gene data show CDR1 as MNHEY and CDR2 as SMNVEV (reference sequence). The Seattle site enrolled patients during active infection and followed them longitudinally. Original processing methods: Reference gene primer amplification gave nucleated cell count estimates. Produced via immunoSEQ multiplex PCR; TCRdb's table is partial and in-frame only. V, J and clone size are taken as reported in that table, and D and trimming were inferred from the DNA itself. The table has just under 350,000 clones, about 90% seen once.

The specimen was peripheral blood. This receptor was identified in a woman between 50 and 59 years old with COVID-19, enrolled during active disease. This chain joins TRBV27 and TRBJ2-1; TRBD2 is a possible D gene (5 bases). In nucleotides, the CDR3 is TGTGCCAGCAATATGCTAGCCGGGAACATTTACAATGAGCAGTTCTTC. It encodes CASNMLAGNIYNEQFF.